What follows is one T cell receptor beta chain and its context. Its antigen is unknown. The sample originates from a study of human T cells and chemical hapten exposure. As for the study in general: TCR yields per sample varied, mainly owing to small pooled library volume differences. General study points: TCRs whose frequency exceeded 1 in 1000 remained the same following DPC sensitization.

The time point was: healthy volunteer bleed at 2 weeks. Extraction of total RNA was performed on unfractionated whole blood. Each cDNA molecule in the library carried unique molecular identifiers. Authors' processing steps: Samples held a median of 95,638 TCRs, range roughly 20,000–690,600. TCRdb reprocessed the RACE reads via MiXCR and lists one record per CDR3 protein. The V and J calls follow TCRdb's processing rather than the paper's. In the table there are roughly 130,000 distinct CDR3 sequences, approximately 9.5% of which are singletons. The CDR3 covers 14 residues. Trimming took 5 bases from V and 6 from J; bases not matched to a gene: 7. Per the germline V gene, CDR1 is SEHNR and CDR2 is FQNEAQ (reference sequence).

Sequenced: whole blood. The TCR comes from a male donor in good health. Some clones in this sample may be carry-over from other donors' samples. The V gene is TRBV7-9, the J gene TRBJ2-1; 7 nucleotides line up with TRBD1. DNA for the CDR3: TGTGCCAGCAGCCCCGACAGGGTGGGCAATGAGCAGTTCTTC. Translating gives CASSPDRVGNEQFF.